The TCR beta chain under discussion was sequenced for a study of OX40 agonist ivuxolimab in advanced cancers. Notes on the study in general: Partly responding patients at 0.1-3.0 mg/kg showed some of the smallest clonal expansion.

V was trimmed by 4 bases and J by 2 bases, leaving 13 bases between them. The CDR3 covers 15 residues. Germline lookup yields CDR1 MNHEY and CDR2 SMNVEV (reference sequence). Assay used: immunoSEQ multiplex PCR; TCRdb lists only in-frame clones, some missing. The sample holds approximately 46,000 clones; 75% to 80% are singletons and the top ten take over 2%. A remark on this clone: The antigen is unknown.

This receptor was identified in an adult with an advanced solid tumor such as melanoma, head and neck, liver or kidney cancer. The V call is TRBV27, the J call TRBJ2-3; the D is unclear. The sequencing used CD4+ or CD8+ T cells sorted from blood, collected in a trial of the OX40 agonist ivuxolimab. CDR3 bases: TGTGCCAGCAGTTCACCGACAATTTTCACAGATACGCAGTATTTT. Encoded protein: CASSSPTIFTDTQYF.